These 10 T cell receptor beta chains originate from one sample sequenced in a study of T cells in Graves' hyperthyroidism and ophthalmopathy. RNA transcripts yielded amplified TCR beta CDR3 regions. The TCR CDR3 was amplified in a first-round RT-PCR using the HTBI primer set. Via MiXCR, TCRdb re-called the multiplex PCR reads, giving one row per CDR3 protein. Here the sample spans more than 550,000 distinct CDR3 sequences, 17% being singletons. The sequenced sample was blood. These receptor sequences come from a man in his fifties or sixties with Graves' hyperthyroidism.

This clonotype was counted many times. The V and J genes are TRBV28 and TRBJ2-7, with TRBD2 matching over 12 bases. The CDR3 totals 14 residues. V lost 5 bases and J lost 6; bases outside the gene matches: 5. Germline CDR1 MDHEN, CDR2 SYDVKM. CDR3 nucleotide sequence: TGTGCCAGCAGTCTGACTAGCGGGAGAACCGAGCAGTACTTC. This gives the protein CASSLTSGRTEQYF.

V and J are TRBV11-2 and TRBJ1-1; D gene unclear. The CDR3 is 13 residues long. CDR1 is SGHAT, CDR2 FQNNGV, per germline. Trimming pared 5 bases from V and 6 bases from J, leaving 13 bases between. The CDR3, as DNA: TGTGCCAGCAGCAAGACCCTCGACGCTGAAGCTTTCTTT. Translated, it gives CASSKTLDAEAFF.

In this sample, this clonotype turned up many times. CDR3 loop: CASSELAGGQETQYF. CDR3 DNA: TGTGCCAGCAGTGAACTAGCGGGAGGGCAAGAGACCCAGTACTTC. The chain employs TRBV6-1 and TRBJ2-5; 12 positions match TRBD2. CDR3 length: 15 amino acids. The V segment lost 2 bases and the J segment 2 bases; nucleotides outside the gene matches: 0. Looked up from germline, CDR1 is MNHNS and CDR2 is SASEGT.

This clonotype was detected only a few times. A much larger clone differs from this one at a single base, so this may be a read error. CDR3 sequence: CASSLPAGGDTYEQYF. The DNA of the CDR3 is TGTGCCAGCAGTTTACCAGCGGGAGGCGACACCTACGAGCAGTACTTC. The rearrangement joins TRBV28 to TRBJ2-7, with TRBD2 matching 9 bases. Germline V gene sequence: CDR1 MDHEN, CDR2 SYDVKM. CDR3 length: 16 residues. The J segment lost 2 bases and the V segment lost 2 bases, leaving 7 bases of the junction unmatched.

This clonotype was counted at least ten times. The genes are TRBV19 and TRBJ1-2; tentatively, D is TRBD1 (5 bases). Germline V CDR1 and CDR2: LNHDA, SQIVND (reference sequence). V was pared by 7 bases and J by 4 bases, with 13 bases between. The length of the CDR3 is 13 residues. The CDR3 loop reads CASTDSRGYGYTF. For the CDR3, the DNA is TGTGCCAGTACGGATTCAAGGGGCTATGGCTACACCTTC.

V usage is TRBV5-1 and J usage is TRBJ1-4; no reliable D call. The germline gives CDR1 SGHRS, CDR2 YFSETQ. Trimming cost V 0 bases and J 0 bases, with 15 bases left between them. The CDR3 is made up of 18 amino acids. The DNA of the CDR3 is TGCGCCAGCAGCTTGGCCTCAGGATTCTTCGCAACTAATGAAAAACTGTTTTTT. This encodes CASSLASGFFATNEKLFF.

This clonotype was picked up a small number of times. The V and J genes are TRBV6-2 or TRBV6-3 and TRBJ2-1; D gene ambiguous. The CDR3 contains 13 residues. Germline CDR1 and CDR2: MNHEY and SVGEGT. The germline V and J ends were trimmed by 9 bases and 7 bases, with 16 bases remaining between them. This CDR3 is CASSTPPRNEQFF. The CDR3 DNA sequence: TGTGCCAGTTCGACTCCTCCGAGGAATGAGCAGTTCTTC.

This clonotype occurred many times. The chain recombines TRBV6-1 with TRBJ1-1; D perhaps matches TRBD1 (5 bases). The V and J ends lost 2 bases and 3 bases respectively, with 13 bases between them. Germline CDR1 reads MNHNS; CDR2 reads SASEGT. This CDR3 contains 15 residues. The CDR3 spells CASSEQAGDYTEAFF. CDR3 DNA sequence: TGTGCCAGCAGTGAACAAGCCGGGGACTACACTGAAGCTTTCTTT.

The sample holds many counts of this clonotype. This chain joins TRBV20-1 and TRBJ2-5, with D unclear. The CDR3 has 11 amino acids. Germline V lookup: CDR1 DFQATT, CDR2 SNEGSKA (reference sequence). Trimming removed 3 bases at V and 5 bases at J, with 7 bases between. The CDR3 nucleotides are TGCAGTGCTAGGGACGGGGAGACCCAGTACTTC. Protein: CSARDGETQYF.

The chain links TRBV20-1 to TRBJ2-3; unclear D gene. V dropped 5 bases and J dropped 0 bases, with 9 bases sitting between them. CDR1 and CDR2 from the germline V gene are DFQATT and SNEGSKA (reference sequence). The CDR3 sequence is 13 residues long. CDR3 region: CSAGFPSTDTQYF. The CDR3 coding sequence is TGCAGTGCTGGGTTCCCCAGCACAGATACGCAGTATTTT.